The T cell receptor (beta chain) under discussion was sequenced for a study of sequential checkpoint blockade in melanoma. Study context: After both sequences, patients received maintenance nivolumab.

Indicated treatment: randomized to nivolumab then ipilimumab (arm A) or the reverse (arm B). TCRdb's copy holds only in-frame clones and misses some; the assay was immunoSEQ multiplex PCR. The table lists over 9,500 clones, under 80% of them singletons. CDR3 length equals 15 residues. The germline CDR1 and CDR2 sequences are SGHNT and YENEEA. Trimming at V came to 5 bases and at J to 2 bases, leaving 7 bases not matched to a gene. This clone was found a few times. This chain joins TRBV11-3 and TRBJ2-7, with 9 nucleotides matching TRBD1. This clonotype was sampled from a human donor with melanoma. This sample comprised CD8+ T cells sorted from blood (inferred from file names), obtained from a patient given nivolumab and ipilimumab in sequence. CDR3: CASSPPGTGTYEQYF. The CDR3 DNA follows: TGTGCCAGCAGCCCTCCCGGGACAGGGACCTACGAGCAGTACTTC.